This TCR beta chain was recovered during a study of cytomegalovirus exposure and HLA in healthy donors. The study ran its PCR with 60 Vbeta and 13 Jbeta primers. Sequencing used immunoSEQ multiplex PCR; TCRdb keeps in-frame clones, though not all of them. This table holds more than 95,000 clones, over 65% found once. Germline assignment: CDR1 SGDLS and CDR2 YYNGEE. The CDR3 loop spans 15 amino acids. J lost 5 bases, V lost 2 bases, and 6 bases had no gene match. The TCR comes from a man between 18 and 35 years old in good health and CMV-seropositive. The sample was PBMCs. V and J are TRBV9 and TRBJ2-5; 10 bases align to TRBD2. The CDR3 nucleotides read TGTGCCAGCAGCGTCACAGCGGGGGGGCATGAGACCCAGTACTTC. Translated: CASSVTAGGHETQYF.